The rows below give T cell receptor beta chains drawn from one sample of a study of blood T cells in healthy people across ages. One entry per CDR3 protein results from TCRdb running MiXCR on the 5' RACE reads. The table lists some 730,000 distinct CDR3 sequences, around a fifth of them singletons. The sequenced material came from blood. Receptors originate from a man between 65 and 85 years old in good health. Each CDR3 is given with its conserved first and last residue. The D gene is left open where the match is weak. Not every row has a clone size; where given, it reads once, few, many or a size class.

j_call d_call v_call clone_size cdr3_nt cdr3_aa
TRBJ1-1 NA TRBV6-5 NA TGTGCCAGCAGTATGACAGTTAACACTGAAGCTTTCTTT CASSMTVNTEAFF
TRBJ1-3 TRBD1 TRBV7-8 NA TGTGCCAGCAGCTTAAAGCGGTGGGGACAGGGGCTCCTTGGCGGAAACACCATATATTTT CASSLKRWGQGLLGGNTIYF
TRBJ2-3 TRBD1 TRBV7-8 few TGTGCCAGCAGCAACTCAGGGGGAAATACGCAGTATTTT CASSNSGGNTQYF
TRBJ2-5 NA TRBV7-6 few TGTGCCAGCAGCCCCGGGCCCCCCAGGAAGACCCAGTACTTC CASSPGPPRKTQYF
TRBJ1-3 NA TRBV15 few TGTGCCACCAGCAGAGATGCGGGCCTCTCTGGAAACACCATATATTTT CATSRDAGLSGNTIYF
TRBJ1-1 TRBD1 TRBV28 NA TGTGCCAGCAGTTTATTAGGACAGGGAAAGGATGGCACTGAAGCTTTCTTT CASSLLGQGKDGTEAFF
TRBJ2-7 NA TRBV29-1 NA TGCAGCGTTGCCCGGACAGACTACGAGCAGTACTTC CSVARTDYEQYF
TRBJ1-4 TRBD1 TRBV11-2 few TGTGCCAGCAGCTTAAGGGGGACAGGGGGCATCAATGAAAAACTGTTTTTT CASSLRGTGGINEKLFF
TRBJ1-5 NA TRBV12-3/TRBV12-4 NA TGTGCCAGCACCAGGACAGACAATCAGCCCCAGCATTTT CASTRTDNQPQHF
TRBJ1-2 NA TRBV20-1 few TGTAGTGCTTTGACAGCTAACTATGGCTACACCTTC CSALTANYGYTF
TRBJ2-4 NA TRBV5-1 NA TGCGCCAGCAGCTTGGGAGGGGGAGAGACAAGCATTCAGTACTTC CASSLGGGETSIQYF
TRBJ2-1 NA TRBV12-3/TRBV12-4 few TGTGCCAGCAGTTTCGGGGGGCGGTCCTACAATGAGCAGTTCTTC CASSFGGRSYNEQFF
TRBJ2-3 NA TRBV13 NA TGTGCCAGCAGCTTATCACCGGCCACAGATACGCAGTATTTT CASSLSPATDTQYF
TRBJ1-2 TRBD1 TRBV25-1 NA TGTGCCAGCAGTGAAAGGACAGGGCGGGGCTACACCTTC CASSERTGRGYTF
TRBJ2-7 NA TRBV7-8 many TGTGCCAGCAGCTTAGTTCAGTTGCGGGAGCAGTACTTC CASSLVQLREQYF
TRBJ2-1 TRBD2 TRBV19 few TGTGCCAGTAGTAGCGGGAGAGGGTATGAGCAGTTCTTC CASSSGRGYEQFF
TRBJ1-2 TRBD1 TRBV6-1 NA TGTGCCAGCGTCTGGGACAGGTCGAACTATGGCTACACCTTC CASVWDRSNYGYTF
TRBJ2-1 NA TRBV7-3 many TGTGCCAGCAGCGGGACTTCCTCCTACAATGAGCAGTTCTTC CASSGTSSYNEQFF
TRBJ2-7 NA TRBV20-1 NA TGCAGTGCTCCCGGGACCAACTACGAGCAGTACTTC CSAPGTNYEQYF
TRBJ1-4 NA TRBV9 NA TGTGCCAGCAGCTCTCTGGGACACTCTAATGAAAAACTGTTTTTT CASSSLGHSNEKLFF
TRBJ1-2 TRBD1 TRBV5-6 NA TGTGCCAGCAGCTTGGTCCACTCGCACACAGGGGGCGTCGATGGCTACACCTTC CASSLVHSHTGGVDGYTF
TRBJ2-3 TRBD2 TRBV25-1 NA TGTGCCAGCAGTGAAGAGTTGGATAGCGGGAGTGTAGATACGCAGTATTTT CASSEELDSGSVDTQYF
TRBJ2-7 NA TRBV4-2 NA TGTGCCAGCAGCCAAGGGTTTGTTGAGAACCAGCAGTACTTC CASSQGFVENQQYF
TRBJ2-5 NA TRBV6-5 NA TGTGCCAGCACCGAAGGGGTGACCCAGTACTTC CASTEGVTQYF
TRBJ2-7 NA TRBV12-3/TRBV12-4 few TGTGCCAGCAGTCTGCAGGGTAGGGTATACGAGCAGTACTTC CASSLQGRVYEQYF
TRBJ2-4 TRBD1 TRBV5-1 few TGCGCCAGCAGCACAGGGACAGGGGCGGCCAAAAACATTCAGTACTTC CASSTGTGAAKNIQYF
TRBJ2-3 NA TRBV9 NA TGTGCCAGCAGCGTAGTCTACTTCACAGATACGCAGTATTTT CASSVVYFTDTQYF
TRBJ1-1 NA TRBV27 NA TGTGCCAGCAGTTATCGACAGGAGGGATACTCGGAAGCTTTCTTT CASSYRQEGYSEAFF
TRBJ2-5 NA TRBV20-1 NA TGCAGTGCTCCAGGACCCCGGCGGTTACAAGAGACCCAGTACTTC CSAPGPRRLQETQYF
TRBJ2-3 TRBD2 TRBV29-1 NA TGCAGCGTGGGCACTAGCGGGGGGTTCACAGATACGCAGTATTTT CSVGTSGGFTDTQYF
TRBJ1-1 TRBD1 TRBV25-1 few TGTGCCAGCAGGAGGGGACAGGGAATTAACACTGAAGCTTTCTTT CASRRGQGINTEAFF
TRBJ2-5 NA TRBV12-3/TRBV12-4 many TGTGCCAGCAGTTTGGAAGGAGGAGGGACCCAGTACTTC CASSLEGGGTQYF
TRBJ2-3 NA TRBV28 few TGTGCCAGCGGTGACAGTTTCACAGATACGCAGTATTTT CASGDSFTDTQYF
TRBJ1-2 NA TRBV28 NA TGTGCCAGCAGTTTGAGACCCCATGGCTACACCTTC CASSLRPHGYTF
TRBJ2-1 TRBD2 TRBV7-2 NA TGTGCCAGCAGCTTATTCAGCGGGAACAATGAGCAGTTCTTC CASSLFSGNNEQFF
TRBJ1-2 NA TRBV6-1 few TGTGCCAGCAGTCGGAGCGGGAGCCAACCTAACTATGGCTACACCTTC CASSRSGSQPNYGYTF
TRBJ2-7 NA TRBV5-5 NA TGTGCCAGCAGCTTGCAGGAGAATTCCTACGAGCAGTACTTC CASSLQENSYEQYF
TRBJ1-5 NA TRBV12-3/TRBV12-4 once TGTGCCAGCAGTCCACCCCCGGGTGTGGCTCCAAGGCAGCCCCAGCATTTT CASSPPPGVAPRQPQHF
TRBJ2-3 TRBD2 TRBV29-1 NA TGCAGCGTAACAGGACTAGCGAAGGGCTCAGATACGCAGTATTTT CSVTGLAKGSDTQYF
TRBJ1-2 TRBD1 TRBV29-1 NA TGCAGCGTGCCCAAAAGACAGGGGGCTGTCCTTGGCTACACCTTC CSVPKRQGAVLGYTF
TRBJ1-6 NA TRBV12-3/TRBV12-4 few TGTGCCAGCAATCGCGGGCAGGGTACACGGAGGACATTAAATTCACCCCTCCACTTT CASNRGQGTRRTLNSPLHF
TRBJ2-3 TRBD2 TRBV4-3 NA TGCGCCAGCAGCCAAGATACACTAGCGGGAGATACGCAGTATTTT CASSQDTLAGDTQYF
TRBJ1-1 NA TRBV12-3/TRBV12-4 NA TGTGCCAGCAGACTGCTTTTTGCCTCGGGCACTGAAGCTTTCTTT CASRLLFASGTEAFF
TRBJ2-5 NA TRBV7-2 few TGTGCCAGCAGCGCATACAGGGTAGGGGAGACCCAGTACTTC CASSAYRVGETQYF
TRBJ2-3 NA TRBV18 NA TGTGCCAGCTCACACCAGCGGTCTCCTAGCACAGATACGCAGTATTTT CASSHQRSPSTDTQYF
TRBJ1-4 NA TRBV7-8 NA TGTGCCAGCAGCTCCAGGCAGCTAGCAACTAATGAAAAACTGTTTTTT CASSSRQLATNEKLFF
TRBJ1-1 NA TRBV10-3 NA TGTGCCATCAGTGAGGCAGAATTCCCTGTCTTT CAISEAEFPVF
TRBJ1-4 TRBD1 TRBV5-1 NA TGCGCCAGCAGCTTAACGTTGGGACAGGGGGAAAAACTGTTTTTT CASSLTLGQGEKLFF
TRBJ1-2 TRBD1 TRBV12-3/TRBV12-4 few TGTGCCAGCAGTTCCCGTACAGGGGCCCAAGGTGGCTACACCTTC CASSSRTGAQGGYTF
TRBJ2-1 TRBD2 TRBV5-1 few TGCGCCAGCAGCTTGGTTTCTAGCGGCGGGATGAATGAGCAGTTCTTC CASSLVSSGGMNEQFF
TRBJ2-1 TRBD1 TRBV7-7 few TGTGCCAGCAGCGGGACAGGGGGGGGCAATGAGCAGTTCTTC CASSGTGGGNEQFF
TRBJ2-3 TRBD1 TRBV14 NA TGTGCCAGCAGCCATCGGACAGGGGGCAAGACAGATACGCAGTATTTT CASSHRTGGKTDTQYF
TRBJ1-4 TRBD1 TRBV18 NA TGTGCCAGCTCACCTACAGGGGCGGAAAAACTGTTTTTT CASSPTGAEKLFF
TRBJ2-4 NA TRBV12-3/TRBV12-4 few TGTGCCAGCACCGACAGACAAAACATTCAGTACTTC CASTDRQNIQYF
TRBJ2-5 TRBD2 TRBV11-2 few TGTGCCAGCAGCTTAGACGCACTAGCGGGGTGGGTCTTC CASSLDALAGWVF
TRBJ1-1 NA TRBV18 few TGTGCCAGCTCACCTGACCCTCTCGCCTTGAACACTGAAGCTTTCTTT CASSPDPLALNTEAFF
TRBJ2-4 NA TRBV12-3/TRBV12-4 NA TGTGCCAGCAGTTTAGGCGACGTCGGAAACATTCAGTACTTC CASSLGDVGNIQYF
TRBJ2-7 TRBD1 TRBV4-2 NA TGTGCCAGCAGCCCGACCGGGACAGCCTCCTACGAGCAGTACTTC CASSPTGTASYEQYF
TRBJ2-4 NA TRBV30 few TGTGCCTGGAGTTCGCGGTTAGCCAAAAACATTCAGTACTTC CAWSSRLAKNIQYF
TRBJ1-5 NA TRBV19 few TGTGCCAGTAATCCGGGACAATCCTCCTCTAGCAATCAGCCCCAGCATTTT CASNPGQSSSSNQPQHF